Shown below are 20 T cell receptor beta chains from a single sample sequenced in a study of control samples from healthy donors and cancer patients. The method was immunoSEQ multiplex PCR; TCRdb's version includes in-frame clones alone and lacks a portion of them. Here the sample spans around 140,000 clones, approximately 90% being singletons. Sequenced material: blood. The source is a woman aged 50 to 60 in good health.

This chain connects TRBV27 to TRBJ2-7; TRBD2 matches 7 bases. The J segment lost 7 bases and the V segment lost 6 bases, leaving 6 bases of the junction unmatched. The CDR3 length is 12 residues. Germline V lookup: CDR1 MNHEY, CDR2 SMNVEV (reference sequence). DNA of the CDR3: TGTGCCAGCAGCACCCCGGGGGGTGAGCAGTACTTC. Protein sequence: CASSTPGGEQYF.

The chain has TRBV25-1 and TRBJ1-6; D gene uncertain. CDR3 size: 12 residues. Trimming left V 6 bases short and J 10 bases short, with 10 bases between. Germline V gene data show CDR1 as MGHDK and CDR2 as SYGVNS. CDR3 DNA: TGTGCCAGCAGGGCGGACGGATCACCCCTCCACTTT. This sequence encodes CASRADGSPLHF.

V and J are TRBV5-1 and TRBJ1-1; weak D call: TRBD1 (5 bases). Germline V gene lookup returns CDR1 SGHRS and CDR2 YFSETQ. V lost 1 base, J lost 2 bases, and 15 bases lay in between. The CDR3 contains 16 residues. CDR3 sequence: CASSLLVGAINTEAFF. In DNA, the CDR3 is TGCGCCAGCAGCTTGTTAGTAGGGGCTATAAACACTGAAGCTTTCTTT.

The V call is TRBV6-5, the J call TRBJ1-1; the D gene is possibly TRBD1 (5 bases). V lost 0 bases and J lost 4, with 6 bases in between. The germline V gene encodes CDR1 MNHEY and CDR2 SVGAGI. CDR3 size: 13 residues. The CDR3 reads CASSYSGGTEAFF. The CDR3 DNA is TGTGCCAGCAGTTACTCGGGGGGCACTGAAGCTTTCTTT.

V gene TRBV3-1 (or the pseudogene TRBV3-2) combines with J gene TRBJ2-3; 14 bases fit TRBD2. The CDR3 is 16 residues long. With 4 bases clipped from V and 4 bases from J, the junction kept 4 bases outside the gene matches. CDR1 LGHDT and CDR2 YNNKEL come from the germline V gene (reference sequence). For the CDR3, the DNA is TGTGCCAGCAGCCGGTCGGGACTAGCGGGAGCAGATACGCAGTATTTT. Its translation: CASSRSGLAGADTQYF.

The chain uses TRBV2 and TRBJ2-2, with D perhaps TRBD1 (5 bases). The germline V and J ends were trimmed by 3 bases and 7 bases, with 9 bases remaining between them. This CDR3 has 13 residues. The germline V gene encodes CDR1 SNHLY and CDR2 FYNNEI. As DNA, the CDR3 is TGTGCCAGCAGTGACCCAGGGAACGGGGAGCTGTTTTTT. Its translation: CASSDPGNGELFF.

The V and J genes are TRBV6-5 and TRBJ2-3; the D gene is possibly TRBD2 (6 bases). Trimming took off 0 bases at V and 5 bases at J, with 15 bases between the two ends. Germline lookup yields CDR1 MNHEY and CDR2 SVGAGI. The CDR3 has 16 amino acids. The CDR3 loop reads CASSYSGTHGRDTQYF. The CDR3 nucleotides are TGTGCCAGCAGTTACTCAGGGACTCACGGCAGAGATACGCAGTATTTT.

The chain employs TRBV24-1 and TRBJ2-1; D is uncertain. The V end was cut by 3 bases, the J end by 7 bases, with 6 bases between. The CDR3 consists of 12 residues. Germline values: CDR1 KGHDR, CDR2 SFDVKD. CDR3 residues: CATSDKRNEQFF. The CDR3 DNA reads TGTGCCACCAGTGATAAGAGAAATGAGCAGTTCTTC.

The chain links TRBV7-6 to TRBJ1-1; TRBD1 aligns across 8 bases. Germline V gives CDR1 SGHVS, CDR2 FNYEAQ. CDR3 size: 15 residues. V lost 5 bases to trimming and J lost 4 bases; unmatched junction nucleotides: 9. CDR3 bases: TGTGCCAGCAGCCGCGAGACAGGGGCGTTCACTGAAGCTTTCTTT. It codes for CASSRETGAFTEAFF.

The chain uses TRBV6-5 and TRBJ2-3; D possibly corresponds to TRBD2 (6 bases). Trimming removed 6 bases from V and 6 bases from J, with 16 bases in between. Per germline, CDR1 MNHEY and CDR2 SVGAGI. This CDR3 spans 14 amino acids. CDR3 protein: CASSPAAGKDTQYF. CDR3 bases: TGTGCCAGCAGCCCCGCGGCGGGAAAGGATACGCAGTATTTT.

The rearrangement links TRBV11-3 to TRBJ2-2, with TRBD2 matching over 9 bases. Germline CDR1 is SGHNT and CDR2 is YENEEA. The J segment lost 6 bases and the V segment lost 4 bases, leaving 6 bases of the junction unmatched. The CDR3 runs to 15 residues. This CDR3 is CASSSTGLAAGELFF. For the CDR3, the DNA is TGTGCCAGCAGCTCAACGGGACTAGCAGCCGGGGAGCTGTTTTTT.

The CDR3 region is CSVASGQDRKPQHF. Written as DNA, the CDR3 is TGCAGCGTTGCTTCGGGACAGGACAGGAAGCCCCAGCATTTT. The chain couples TRBV29-1 to TRBJ1-5; TRBD1 aligns across 8 bases. Germline CDR1 is SQVTM and CDR2 is ANQGSEA. The J segment lost 8 bases and the V segment lost 4 bases, leaving 10 bases of the junction unmatched. The CDR3 sequence is 14 residues long.

V gene TRBV19 combines with J gene TRBJ1-2; 7 bases match TRBD1. CDR1 and CDR2 (germline): LNHDA, SQIVND (reference sequence). V shed 6 bases and J 4 bases; nucleotides not matched to a gene: 11. The CDR3 loop spans 15 amino acids. This CDR3 reads CASSAAGTAFYGYTF. For the CDR3, the DNA is TGTGCCAGTAGCGCAGCCGGGACAGCGTTCTATGGCTACACCTTC.

This CDR3 is CSVESRVNEQFF. The CDR3 nucleotides are TGCAGCGTTGAATCCAGGGTAAATGAGCAGTTCTTC. The chain uses TRBV29-1 and TRBJ2-1, with D perhaps matching TRBD1 (5 bases). With 2 bases removed from V and 7 bases from J, the gap between germline ends came to 9 bases. This CDR3 contains 12 residues. The V gene's germline CDR1 is SQVTM and CDR2 ANQGSEA.

This clone has just a few counts. The J gene is TRBJ1-1, the V gene TRBV7-9; D is uncertain. CDR3 length: 14 residues. Per the germline V gene, CDR1 is SEHNR and CDR2 is FQNEAQ (reference sequence). With 1 base removed from V and 7 bases from J, the gap between germline ends came to 13 bases. The CDR3 DNA reads as TGTGCCAGCAGCTTAGTGAAGGGAATCAATGAAGCTTTCTTT. It encodes CASSLVKGINEAFF.

V gene TRBV6-5 combines with J gene TRBJ1-5; TRBD1 matches 8 bases. Germline V gene lookup returns CDR1 MNHEY and CDR2 SVGAGI. The CDR3 is 15 amino acids. Trimming removed 6 bases from V and 4 bases from J; junction bases left unmatched: 8. DNA of the CDR3: TGTGCCAGCAGGGGGGACAGGATTTTTAATCAGCCCCAGCATTTT. Amino acid sequence: CASRGDRIFNQPQHF.

This clone was observed once. The rearrangement links TRBV6-6 to TRBJ1-1; D uncertain. Trimming removed 5 bases at V and 10 bases at J, with 11 bases between. Per the germline V gene, CDR1 is MNHNY and CDR2 is SVGAGI (reference sequence). This CDR3 comprises 11 residues. CDR3 amino acids: CASSQDWGAFF. CDR3 nucleotide sequence: TGTGCCAGCAGTCAAGACTGGGGAGCTTTCTTT.

The chain combines TRBV4-1 with TRBJ1-5; the match to TRBD1 covers 8 bases. V was pared by 0 bases and J by 4 bases, with 14 bases of the junction left unmatched. The CDR3 loop spans 19 amino acids. CDR1 MGHRA and CDR2 YSYEKL come from the germline V gene. This CDR3 is CASSQDWPGGAGRNQPQHF. In nucleotides, the CDR3 is TGCGCCAGCAGCCAAGATTGGCCAGGGGGCGCCGGGAGAAATCAGCCCCAGCATTTT.

DNA for the CDR3: TGTGCCAGCAGAATCAGGGCATATAGCAATCAGCCCCAGCATTTT. Translated: CASRIRAYSNQPQHF. The V call is TRBV6-5, the J call TRBJ1-5, with D maybe TRBD1 (5 bases). Looked up from germline, CDR1 is MNHEY and CDR2 is SVGAGI. Trimming left V 6 bases short and J 0 bases short, with 12 bases between. CDR3 length equals 15 residues.

This clone turned up a few times. The gene calls are TRBV19 and TRBJ2-7; tentatively, D is TRBD2 (5 bases). The CDR3 length is 13 residues. The V gene lost 3 bases and the J gene lost 3 bases, with 9 bases spanning the gap. The V gene's germline CDR1 is LNHDA and CDR2 SQIVND (reference sequence). Here the CDR3 DNA reads TGTGCCAGTAGTATGGTACGGGACTACGAGCAGTACTTC. This sequence encodes CASSMVRDYEQYF.